The 11 T cell receptor beta chains in this list originate from one sample, sequenced in a study of T cells expressing NK-cell markers. Reprocessing the 5' RACE reads, TCRdb reports a single entry for every CDR3 protein and omits DNA. This sample's clone table lists about 550,000 distinct CDR3 sequences. The sequenced sample consisted of blood T cells: a sorted CD56 or NKG2C T cell subset, CD4+ or CD8+ T cells, or bulk PBMC T cells (not recorded which). The receptors derive from a young man in good health.

The V and J genes are TRBV7-9 and TRBJ2-5; with no DNA, the TCRdb D assignment of TRBD2 cannot be verified. CDR3 size: 16 residues. Germline CDR1 and CDR2: SEHNR and FQNEAQ (reference sequence). The CDR3 sequence: CASTRTSGRGQETQYF.

The rearrangement uses TRBV12-3 or TRBV12-4 and TRBJ2-1. The CDR3 spans 14 residues. This CDR3 is CASSLAGNGREQFF.

The chain uses TRBV19 and TRBJ2-5. The CDR3 is 15 residues long. Germline V gives CDR1 LNHDA, CDR2 SQIVND (reference sequence). CDR3 protein: CASSIDSGSGETQYF. The whole variable domain, filled in from reference TRBV19 and TRBJ2-5, reads DGGITQSPKYLFRKEGQNVTLSCEQNLNHDAMYWYRQDPGQGLRLIYYSQIVNDFQKGDIAEGYSVSREKKESFPLTVTSAQKNPTAFYLCASSIDSGSGETQYFGPGTRLLVL.

The chain recombines TRBV15 with TRBJ2-1; the D call of TRBD2 rests on TCRdb alone, since no DNA is present to check it. The germline V gene has CDR1 LNHNV and CDR2 YYDKDF (reference sequence). The CDR3 totals 16 residues. The CDR3 protein is CATDRGVAGSPNEQFF.

The V gene is TRBV6-1, the J gene TRBJ1-5; there is no DNA to check the TCRdb D call of TRBD1. The CDR3 is 16 residues long. CDR1 and CDR2 from the germline V gene are MNHNS and SASEGT. The CDR3 reads CASSGLLNRGNQPQHF.

The chain uses TRBV11-2 and TRBJ2-3. Germline lookup yields CDR1 SGHAT and CDR2 FQNNGV. This CDR3 is built from 14 residues. CDR3 in amino acids: CASSLRTDPDTQYF.

The chain has TRBV5-1 and TRBJ2-4. This CDR3 region has 13 residues. Germline lookup yields CDR1 SGHRS and CDR2 YFSETQ. CDR3 amino acids: CASKELAKNIQYF.

The chain has TRBV30 and TRBJ2-3. The germline gives CDR1 GTSNPN, CDR2 SVGIG (reference sequence). This CDR3 contains 12 residues. This chain's CDR3 is CAWSANTDTQYF.

CDR3 amino acids: CASSFRRGPQDTQYF. This chain connects TRBV12-3 or TRBV12-4 to TRBJ2-3; TCRdb reports TRBD1, a call that lacks DNA to check it against. The length of the CDR3 is 15 residues.

The chain joins TRBV14 to TRBJ2-5; the TRBD2 assignment by TCRdb is unverifiable without DNA. Germline CDR1 is SGHDN and CDR2 is FVKESK. The CDR3 runs 15 residues. The CDR3 spells CASSGPEWETETQYF.

The chain joins TRBV27 to TRBJ2-3; no DNA is available, so the TRBD2 call from TCRdb remains unchecked. The germline gives CDR1 MNHEY, CDR2 SMNVEV (reference sequence). The CDR3 is made up of 20 amino acids. The chain's CDR3 is CASSSPGTSGRASGTDTQYF.